One T cell receptor (beta chain) is described in this entry. What it binds is unknown. This entry comes from a study of T cell clusters in autoimmune cytopenias. TRB was amplified from roughly 0.25 ug of peripheral blood genomic DNA per sample. Germline CDR1 and CDR2: MNHNS and SASEGT. The CDR3 totals 12 residues. One tube held mixed TRB-A and TRB-B primer pools for touch-down PCR. TCRdb reanalyzed the multiplex PCR reads and collapses them to one entry per CDR3 protein, without DNA. Reported are fewer than 4,000 distinct CDR3 sequences; the ten largest clones contain about a third. Study-wide results and caveats: TRB repertoire shifts in secondary cytopenia and chronic lymphocytic leukemia mostly reflected lymphoma, not autoimmunity.

This same sample was also taken into another study, of T cell repertoires in aging, cancer and after chemotherapy. From that report: Loss of evenness, beyond lost richness, contributed to age-related TCR diversity decline in cancer patients. Across the chemotherapy interval, each cancer cohort showed higher median generation probability, suggesting thymic rebound.

This sequence was found in a human donor in good health. The chain carries TRBV6-1 and TRBJ1-4. Sequenced input: peripheral blood. CDR3 residues: CASTQEREKLFF.